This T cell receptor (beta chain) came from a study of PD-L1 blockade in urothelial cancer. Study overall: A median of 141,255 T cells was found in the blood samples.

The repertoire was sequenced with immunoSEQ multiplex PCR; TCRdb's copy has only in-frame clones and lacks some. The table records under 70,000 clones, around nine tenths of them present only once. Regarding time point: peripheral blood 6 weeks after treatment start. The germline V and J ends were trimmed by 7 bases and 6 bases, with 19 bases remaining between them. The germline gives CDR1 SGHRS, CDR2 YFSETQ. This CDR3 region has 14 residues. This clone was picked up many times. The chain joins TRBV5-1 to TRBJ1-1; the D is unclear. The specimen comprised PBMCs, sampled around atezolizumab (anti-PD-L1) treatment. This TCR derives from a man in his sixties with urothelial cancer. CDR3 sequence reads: CASRIGPGGAEAFF. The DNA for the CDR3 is TGCGCCAGCCGTATAGGTCCGGGAGGCGCTGAAGCTTTCTTT.